These 20 T cell receptor beta chains share one sample of origin, sequenced in a study of blood T cells in healthy people across ages. For the second PCR, which ran for roughly 7 to 11 cycles, a sample-barcoded 5' primer and a J-beta primer mix were used. One entry per CDR3 protein results from TCRdb running MiXCR on the 5' RACE reads. The sample holds 550,000 to 700,000 distinct CDR3 sequences, about 25% seen once. Sequenced material: blood. These receptors were collected from a woman aged 70-85 years in good health.

This clonotype was seen a few times. The V call is TRBV20-1, the J call TRBJ2-5; TRBD2 matches at 14 bases. The CDR3 is 17 amino acids. V lost 0 bases to trimming and J lost 1 base; unmatched junction nucleotides: 4. Germline V CDR1 and CDR2: DFQATT, SNEGSKA (reference sequence). The CDR3 sequence is CSARDLGTSGGQETQYF. The DNA of the CDR3 is TGCAGTGCTAGAGATCTCGGGACTAGCGGGGGCCAAGAGACCCAGTACTTC.

This clonotype was detected only a few times. The V gene is TRBV19, the J gene TRBJ1-3, with D unclear. CDR3 length: 16 amino acids. CDR1 and CDR2 from the germline V gene are LNHDA and SQIVND (reference sequence). V was shortened by 3 bases and J by 0 bases, with 12 bases between the two germline ends. CDR3 sequence (DNA): TGTGCCAGTAGTATCGGGAAGGGAGCCTCTGGAAACACCATATATTTT. This translates into CASSIGKGASGNTIYF. Combining the CDR3 with reference TRBV19 and TRBJ1-3 gives the whole variable domain DGGITQSPKYLFRKEGQNVTLSCEQNLNHDAMYWYRQDPGQGLRLIYYSQIVNDFQKGDIAEGYSVSREKKESFPLTVTSAQKNPTAFYLCASSIGKGASGNTIYFGEGSWLTVV.

This clonotype was counted at least ten times. J is TRBJ2-5 and V is TRBV6-5, with a tentative D call TRBD2 (5 bases). V gave up 2 bases and J gave up 5 bases, with 6 bases separating them. This CDR3 spans 12 amino acids. Germline CDR1 is MNHEY and CDR2 is SVGAGI. CDR3 in amino acids: CASSYRGETQYF. Written as DNA, the CDR3 is TGTGCCAGCAGTTACCGCGGGGAGACCCAGTACTTC.

The chain is built from TRBV27 and TRBJ1-1; tentatively, D is TRBD1 (5 bases). V shed 4 bases and J shed 2 bases, with 11 bases lying between them. Germline V gene data show CDR1 as MNHEY and CDR2 as SMNVEV (reference sequence). The length of the CDR3 is 14 residues. This CDR3 reads CASSYRQQNTEAFF. As DNA, the CDR3 is TGTGCCAGCAGTTACCGACAGCAAAACACTGAAGCTTTCTTT.

This clonotype was counted only a few times. This chain uses TRBV7-9 with TRBJ2-7; 8 bases are a match to TRBD1. The DNA matches TRBJ2-1 better at its end, which makes the J call doubtful. The germline V gene encodes CDR1 SEHNR and CDR2 FQNEAQ (reference sequence). This CDR3 region has 14 residues. CDR3 sequence (DNA): TGTGCCAGCAACATCGGACAGGGCTGGGATGAGCAGTTCTTC. It is translated as CASNIGQGWDEQFF.

This clonotype came up a few times. The chain joins TRBV6-1 to TRBJ2-7, with D perhaps matching TRBD1 (7 bases). The V gene's germline CDR1 is MNHNS and CDR2 SASEGT. The CDR3 contains 13 residues. V lost 2 bases and J 12 bases, leaving 17 bases between the germline ends. The CDR3 nucleotides are TGTGCCAGCAGTGAAAATCCAGGGGGGATTACGTACTTC. Translated: CASSENPGGITYF.

A few counts support this clonotype. The chain carries TRBV20-1 and TRBJ2-5; D is unresolved. Germline V gene sequence: CDR1 DFQATT, CDR2 SNEGSKA (reference sequence). The CDR3 length is 15 residues. Trimming shortened V by 5 bases and J by 2 bases, and 18 bases separated the two germline ends. DNA for the CDR3: TGCAGTGCTGCCCGAATTGGGCCCGCTCAAGAGACCCAGTACTTC. It translates to CSAARIGPAQETQYF.

Comments on this clonotype: Likely a read error: the CDR3 ends without its conserved phenylalanine or tryptophan. The genes are TRBV4-3 and TRBJ2-5; D assignment may be TRBD1 or TRBD2 (6 bases each). V lost 0 bases and J lost 5, with 10 bases in between. Germline CDR1 reads LGHNA; CDR2 reads YSLEER. This CDR3 is built from 14 residues. The CDR3 loop reads CASSQEWGAETQYL. CDR3 nucleotides: TGCGCCAGCAGCCAAGAGTGGGGGGCGGAGACCCAGTACCTC.

On this clonotype: This likely comes from a read error, as the CDR3 has no conserved phenylalanine or tryptophan at its end. This chain connects TRBV7-8 to TRBJ1-1; D might be TRBD1 (5 bases). The length of the CDR3 is 14 residues. The germline gives CDR1 SGHVS, CDR2 FQNEAQ. Trimming stripped 1 base from V and 7 bases from J, with 13 bases between. The DNA of the CDR3 is TGTGCCAGCAGCTTAGGTGGTGGGGGGGTTGAAGCTTTCCTT. Translation: CASSLGGGGVEAFL.

This rearrangement joins TRBV9 to TRBJ2-1, with D possibly TRBD2 on 6 matching bases. The V and J ends lost 0 bases and 2 bases respectively, with 12 bases between them. The CDR3 runs to 16 residues. Germline V lookup: CDR1 SGDLS, CDR2 YYNGEE. The CDR3 nucleotides read TGTGCCAGCAGCGTAGGGGCGGGGTCCCCCTACAATGAGCAGTTCTTC. Translated: CASSVGAGSPYNEQFF.

A word on this clonotype: The junction differs from germline at one of its ends, possibly a read error. This sequence joins TRBV29-1 and TRBJ1-4; possibly TRBD1 for D (5 bases). The CDR3 has 12 residues. Germline values: CDR1 SQVTM, CDR2 ANQGSEA. In nucleotides, the CDR3 is TGCAGCGTTGGGGACCTGGTAGAAAAACTGGTTTTT. This sequence encodes CSVGDLVEKLVF.

The chain employs TRBV5-1 and TRBJ1-2; tentative D call: TRBD1 (5 bases). V dropped 2 bases and J dropped 4 bases, with 18 bases sitting between them. The CDR3 extends over 16 amino acids. Germline V gene lookup returns CDR1 SGHRS and CDR2 YFSETQ. This CDR3 reads CASSFPREGDPYGYTF. The DNA of the CDR3 is TGCGCCAGCAGCTTCCCCAGGGAGGGAGATCCCTATGGCTACACCTTC.

The V and J genes are TRBV15 and TRBJ1-2; D is undetermined. V lost 2 bases and J 0 bases, leaving 10 bases between the germline ends. CDR3 length: 15 residues. Germline values: CDR1 LNHNV, CDR2 YYDKDF (reference sequence). The CDR3 protein is CATSRSQQPNYGYTF. The CDR3, as DNA: TGTGCCACCAGCAGATCCCAACAGCCTAACTATGGCTACACCTTC.

This clonotype was detected only once. The rearrangement uses TRBV7-2 and TRBJ2-1; D assignment may be TRBD1 or TRBD2 (6 bases each). V was clipped by 6 bases and J by 7 bases, with 19 bases between them. Germline lookup yields CDR1 SGHTA and CDR2 FQGNSA. CDR3 length: 15 residues. CDR3 DNA: TGTGCCAGCAGTTTCCGAGGCAGGGGAGGAAATGAGCAGTTCTTC. Its translation is CASSFRGRGGNEQFF.

This chain joins TRBV10-3 and TRBJ1-2; D unresolved. The CDR3 runs 13 residues. In germline, CDR1 is ENHRY, CDR2 SYGVKD. V lost 1 base and J 8 bases, leaving 11 bases between the germline ends. CDR3 region: CAISEFPTGGYTF. Written as DNA, the CDR3 is TGTGCCATCAGTGAGTTCCCCACGGGGGGCTACACCTTC.

The V call is TRBV6-2 or TRBV6-3, the J call TRBJ2-7, with 8 bases aligning to TRBD2. The germline V gene has CDR1 MNHEY and CDR2 SVGEGT. The junction had 14 bases not matched to a gene; V was cut back by 7 bases and J by 6 bases. This CDR3 has 15 residues. The CDR3 region has the DNA TGTGCCAGCAACCGTCACTCGGCGGGGGGATTCGAGCAGTACTTC. Protein product: CASNRHSAGGFEQYF.

The chain joins TRBV7-2 to TRBJ2-1; D may be TRBD1 (6 bases). This CDR3 contains 16 residues. In germline, CDR1 is SGHTA, CDR2 FQGNSA. V was cut by 0 bases and J by 3 bases, with 12 bases left in between. The CDR3 protein is CASSLAGTRGYNEQFF. The CDR3 DNA follows: TGTGCCAGCAGCTTAGCCGGGACAAGGGGCTACAATGAGCAGTTCTTC. The full variable domain, rest sourced from reference TRBV7-2 and TRBJ2-1, is GAGVSQSPSNKVTEKGKDVELRCDPISGHTALYWYRQSLGQGLEFLIYFQGNSAPDKSGLPSDRFSAERTGGSVSTLTIQRTQQEDSAVYLCASSLAGTRGYNEQFFGPGTRLTVL.

Details on this clonotype: One end of the junction does not line up with germline, which may come from a read error. The chain has TRBV28 and TRBJ2-4, with 8 bases matching TRBD2. Per germline, CDR1 MDHEN and CDR2 SYDVKM. The CDR3 has 15 residues. CDR3 loop: CASSLPGGSKNIQHF. CDR3 coding DNA: TGTGCCAGCAGTTTACCGGGAGGGTCCAAAAACATTCAGCACTTC. Full variable domain (remainder filled in from reference TRBV28 and TRBJ2-4): DVKVTQSSRYLVKRTGEKVFLECVQDMDHENMFWYRQDPGLGLRLIYFSYDVKMKEKGDIPEGYSVSREKKERFSLILESASTNQTSMYLCASSLPGGSKNIQHFGAGTRLSVL.

This clonotype was recorded a few times. The chain combines TRBV5-1 with TRBJ2-5; TRBD1 agrees at 8 bases. The V gene end was trimmed by 5 bases and the J gene end by 4 bases; junction bases not matched to a gene: 7. The CDR3 is 14 amino acids. Germline values: CDR1 SGHRS, CDR2 YFSETQ. The CDR3 protein is CASSDRGVGETQYF. The CDR3, as DNA: TGCGCCAGCAGTGACAGGGGAGTAGGAGAGACCCAGTACTTC.

The rearrangement links TRBV20-1 to TRBJ2-3; tentative D call: TRBD2 (5 bases). The CDR3 sequence is 17 residues long. Trimming removed 6 bases at V and 1 base at J, with 23 bases between. CDR1 is DFQATT, CDR2 SNEGSKA, per germline (reference sequence). CDR3 in DNA: TGCAGTGCCCATGGCAGGCCCCTACTAGGAGGCACAGATACGCAGTATTTT. The encoded protein is CSAHGRPLLGGTDTQYF.